Listed below are T cell receptor beta chains from one sample, sequenced in a study of blood T cells in healthy people across ages. TCRdb re-called the 5' RACE reads with MiXCR, one entry per CDR3 protein. The sample has around 800,000 distinct CDR3 sequences; roughly 25% are singletons. These data were also reused for a study on T cells of mothers and their children.

Source material: blood. The receptors derive from a boy aged 5 to 17 in good health. Each CDR3 is given with its conserved first and last residue. The D gene is left open where the match is weak. Rows give clone size only sometimes, using once, few, many, or a class for an expanded clone.

V	size	J	D	length	CDR3	DNA
TRBV24-1	few	TRBJ2-3	TRBD1	15	CATSEPGTGPDTQYF	TGTGCCACCAGTGAGCCCGGGACAGGGCCAGATACGCAGTATTTT
TRBV7-2	few	TRBJ2-2	-	16	CASSAHLATNTGELFF	TGTGCCAGCAGCGCCCACCTAGCGACGAACACCGGGGAGCTGTTTTTT
TRBV7-9	few	TRBJ2-7	-	15	CASRRGYRAVDEQYF	TGTGCCAGCAGAAGGGGTTACAGGGCGGTTGACGAGCAGTACTTC
TRBV29-1	few	TRBJ2-3	-	12	CSSTSTGDTQYF	TGCAGCTCAACGTCGACGGGAGATACGCAGTATTTT
TRBV7-2	-	TRBJ2-6	-	20	CASSLAPYRRRGSGANVLTF	TGTGCCAGCAGCTTAGCGCCGTATCGACGACGGGGTTCTGGGGCCAACGTCCTGACTTTC
TRBV2	-	TRBJ2-1	TRBD1	12	CASSGQGAEQFF	TGTGCCAGCAGTGGACAGGGGGCTGAGCAGTTCTTC
TRBV20-1	-	TRBJ2-1	TRBD2	15	CSATGTSGGSNEQFF	TGCAGTGCTACCGGGACTAGCGGGGGGTCGAATGAGCAGTTCTTC
TRBV30	-	TRBJ2-7	-	14	CASKNRGGSYEQYF	TGTGCCTCAAAGAACAGGGGGGGCTCCTACGAGCAGTACTTC
TRBV20-1	-	TRBJ1-3	TRBD1	13	CSATGGSGNTIYF	TGCAGTGCTACAGGGGGCTCTGGAAACACCATATACTTT
TRBV5-1	-	TRBJ2-1	-	16	CASSLDPFYTDNEQFF	TGCGCCAGCAGCTTGGATCCTTTCTATACCGACAATGAGCAGTTCTTC
TRBV20-1	-	TRBJ1-2	TRBD1	14	CSARVAGGGGGYTF	TGCAGTGCTAGAGTCGCAGGGGGCGGAGGAGGCTACACCTTC
TRBV19	-	TRBJ2-3	TRBD2	16	CASSITSGGRTDTQYF	TGTGCCAGTAGTATAACGAGCGGGGGCCGCACAGATACGCAGTATTTT
TRBV5-1	-	TRBJ2-2	TRBD1	17	CASSLEQGGRFTGELFF	TGCGCCAGCAGCTTGGAACAGGGGGGACGTTTCACCGGGGAGCTGTTTTTT
TRBV28	few	TRBJ1-2	TRBD1	17	CASSSNRQGGRLDGYTF	TGTGCCAGCAGTTCCAATCGACAGGGAGGGAGGTTGGACGGCTACACCTTC
TRBV20-1	few	TRBJ1-6	TRBD1	13	CSARGQGDSPLHF	TGCAGTGCTAGAGGCCAGGGGGATTCACCCCTCCACTTT
TRBV28	few	TRBJ2-5	-	14	CASSPHSGAETQYF	TGTGCCAGCAGCCCCCACAGTGGGGCGGAGACCCAGTACTTC
TRBV5-1	-	TRBJ2-5	-	15	CASSARGLMGETQYF	TGCGCCAGCAGCGCCAGGGGACTAATGGGAGAGACCCAGTACTTC
TRBV5-1	few	TRBJ2-2	TRBD1	17	CASSSIYRGREAGELFF	TGCGCCAGCAGCTCAATCTACAGGGGGCGCGAAGCCGGGGAGCTGTTTTTT
TRBV6-5	-	TRBJ2-5	-	14	CASPEFKEQETQYF	TGTGCCAGTCCAGAGTTTAAGGAACAAGAGACCCAGTACTTC
TRBV6-1	few	TRBJ2-7	TRBD1	16	CASSESRDRWFYEQYF	TGTGCCAGCAGTGAAAGCCGGGACAGGTGGTTCTACGAGCAGTACTTC
TRBV20-1	few	TRBJ1-2	TRBD1	15	CSARPGDRRNYGYTF	TGCAGTGCTAGACCCGGGGACAGGCGTAACTATGGCTACACCTTC
TRBV28	-	TRBJ2-1	-	13	CASSLGSGPVQFF	TGTGCCAGCAGTTTAGGGTCCGGACCAGTGCAGTTCTTC
TRBV6-5	few	TRBJ2-5	TRBD1	14	CASSTTGYRETQYF	TGTGCCAGCAGTACGACAGGGTATAGGGAGACCCAGTACTTC
TRBV12-3/TRBV12-4	few	TRBJ1-2	-	13	CASRAQGSYGYTF	TGTGCCAGCAGGGCTCAGGGGAGCTATGGCTACACCTTC
TRBV7-3	-	TRBJ2-2	-	15	CASSFGGARTGELFF	TGTGCCAGCAGCTTTGGGGGGGCGCGTACCGGGGAGCTGTTTTTT
TRBV5-5	-	TRBJ1-5	-	15	CASRQIDRPNQPQHF	TGTGCCAGCAGACAAATAGACAGACCTAATCAGCCCCAGCATTTT
TRBV3-1	-	TRBJ2-7	-	12	CASSRRLGEQYF	TGTGCCAGCAGCCGCCGACTAGGCGAGCAGTACTTC
TRBV25-1	few	TRBJ1-1	-	12	CASGLRHTEAFF	TGTGCCAGCGGACTCAGGCACACTGAAGCTTTCTTT
TRBV2	-	TRBJ2-5	TRBD1	15	CASRGGTANQETQYF	TGTGCCAGCAGGGGTGGGACAGCCAACCAAGAGACCCAGTACTTC
TRBV7-9	-	TRBJ1-1	TRBD1	14	CASSEDRGNTEAFF	TGTGCCAGCAGCGAGGACAGGGGGAACACTGAAGCTTTCTTT
TRBV10-3	few	TRBJ2-1	-	15	CAISGGTHALVEQFF	TGTGCCATCAGTGGAGGGACCCACGCCCTTGTTGAGCAGTTCTTC
TRBV18	few	TRBJ2-1	TRBD1	15	CASVPGQPSYNEQFF	TGTGCCAGCGTGCCGGGACAGCCCTCCTACAATGAGCAGTTCTTC
TRBV19	-	TRBJ1-2	-	13	CASSSLPDYGYTF	TGTGCCAGTAGTTCGTTGCCCGACTATGGCTACACCTTC
TRBV2	-	TRBJ2-1	TRBD2	15	CASSETSGGTLEQFF	TGTGCCAGCAGCGAAACTAGCGGGGGGACCTTGGAGCAGTTCTTC
TRBV3-1	few	TRBJ1-6	-	13	CASRRSGNSPLHF	TGTGCCAGCAGGAGATCAGGAAATTCACCCCTCCACTTT
TRBV6-5	-	TRBJ1-1	-	14	CASSYSAGYDEAFF	TGTGCCAGCAGTTACTCAGCGGGGTATGATGAAGCTTTCTTT
TRBV7-2	-	TRBJ2-7	-	12	CASSPARGEQYF	TGTGCCAGCAGCCCGGCGCGGGGCGAGCAGTACTTC
TRBV7-6	few	TRBJ1-4	TRBD1	14	CASRTGGSGEKLFF	TGTGCCAGCCGTACAGGGGGCTCGGGGGAAAAACTGTTTTTT
TRBV5-1	-	TRBJ2-2	-	14	CASSPYGNTGELFF	TGCGCCAGCAGCCCTTATGGGAACACCGGGGAGCTGTTTTTT
TRBV18	-	TRBJ2-1	-	16	CASSPLGTGSYNEQFF	TGTGCCAGCTCACCACTGGGGACCGGCTCCTACAATGAGCAGTTCTTC
TRBV11-3	-	TRBJ2-1	TRBD2	18	CASSLGGLGGGAYNEQFF	TGTGCCAGCAGCTTAGGGGGCCTAGGCGGGGGGGCCTACAATGAGCAGTTCTTC
TRBV25-1	-	TRBJ2-7	-	15	CASSEWGTGADEQYF	TGTGCCAGCAGTGAATGGGGCACGGGGGCCGACGAGCAGTACTTC
TRBV12-3/TRBV12-4	-	TRBJ1-1	-	13	CAIAGVFNTEAFF	TGTGCCATCGCTGGGGTATTCAACACTGAAGCTTTCTTT
TRBV7-9	few	TRBJ1-2	-	14	CASSGQGIDYGYTF	TGTGCCAGCAGCGGGCAGGGAATTGACTATGGCTACACCTTC
TRBV5-1	few	TRBJ2-1	TRBD2	15	CASSGSGGIIDEQFF	TGCGCCAGCAGCGGTAGCGGGGGGATTATCGATGAGCAGTTCTTC
TRBV12-5	-	TRBJ2-1	-	12	CASGPEYNEQFF	TGTGCTAGTGGTCCGGAATACAATGAGCAGTTCTTC
TRBV7-6	-	TRBJ2-2	-	14	CASSLKDLTGELFF	TGTGCCAGCAGCTTAAAGGATCTCACCGGGGAGCTGTTTTTT
TRBV10-3	few	TRBJ1-3	-	15	CAIAGGGSSRNTIYF	TGTGCCATCGCCGGGGGGGGAAGCTCTAGAAACACCATATATTTT
TRBV20-1	-	TRBJ1-5	-	15	CSASHPAGSNQPQHF	TGCAGTGCTAGTCATCCGGCAGGTAGCAATCAGCCCCAGCATTTT
TRBV6-5	-	TRBJ2-7	-	11	CASTMGEKQYF	TGTGCCAGCACCATGGGGGAGAAGCAGTACTTC
TRBV7-3	-	TRBJ2-1	-	14	CASSLRGEHNEQFF	TGTGCCAGCAGCTTGAGGGGGGAACACAATGAGCAGTTCTTC
TRBV28	-	TRBJ2-7	-	14	CASSQDMAWYEQYF	TGTGCCAGCAGTCAAGACATGGCTTGGTACGAGCAGTACTTC
TRBV27	-	TRBJ2-3	TRBD1	14	CASRGRGSTDTQYF	TGTGCCTCCCGGGGCAGGGGGTCGACAGATACGCAGTATTTT
TRBV28	few	TRBJ2-7	-	14	CASNSGSGAHEQYF	TGTGCCAGCAACTCGGGATCCGGGGCCCACGAGCAGTACTTC
TRBV12-5	once	TRBJ1-4	-	14	CASGVDGNLGKLFF	TGTGCTAGTGGTGTCGACGGTAATCTTGGAAAACTGTTTTTT
TRBV7-9	few	TRBJ1-4	TRBD1	15	CASSRRTGGDEKLFF	TGTGCCAGCAGCAGACGAACAGGGGGGGATGAAAAACTGTTTTTT
TRBV30	few	TRBJ1-1	-	13	CASIRTVNTEAFF	TGTGCCTCCATCCGGACAGTGAACACTGAAGCTTTCTTT